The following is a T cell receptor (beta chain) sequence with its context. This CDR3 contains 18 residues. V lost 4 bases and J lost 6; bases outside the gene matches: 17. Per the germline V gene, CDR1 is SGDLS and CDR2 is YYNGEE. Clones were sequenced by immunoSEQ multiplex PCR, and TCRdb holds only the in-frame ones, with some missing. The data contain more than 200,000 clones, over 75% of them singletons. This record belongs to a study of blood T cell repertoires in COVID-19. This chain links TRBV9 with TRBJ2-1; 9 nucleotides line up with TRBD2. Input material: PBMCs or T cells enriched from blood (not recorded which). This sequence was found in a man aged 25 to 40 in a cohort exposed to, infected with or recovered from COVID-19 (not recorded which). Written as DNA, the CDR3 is TGTGCCAGCAGCCCTGGTTCAGCGGCGCGGGAGGGGGTCAATGAGCAGTTCTTC. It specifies CASSPGSAAREGVNEQFF.